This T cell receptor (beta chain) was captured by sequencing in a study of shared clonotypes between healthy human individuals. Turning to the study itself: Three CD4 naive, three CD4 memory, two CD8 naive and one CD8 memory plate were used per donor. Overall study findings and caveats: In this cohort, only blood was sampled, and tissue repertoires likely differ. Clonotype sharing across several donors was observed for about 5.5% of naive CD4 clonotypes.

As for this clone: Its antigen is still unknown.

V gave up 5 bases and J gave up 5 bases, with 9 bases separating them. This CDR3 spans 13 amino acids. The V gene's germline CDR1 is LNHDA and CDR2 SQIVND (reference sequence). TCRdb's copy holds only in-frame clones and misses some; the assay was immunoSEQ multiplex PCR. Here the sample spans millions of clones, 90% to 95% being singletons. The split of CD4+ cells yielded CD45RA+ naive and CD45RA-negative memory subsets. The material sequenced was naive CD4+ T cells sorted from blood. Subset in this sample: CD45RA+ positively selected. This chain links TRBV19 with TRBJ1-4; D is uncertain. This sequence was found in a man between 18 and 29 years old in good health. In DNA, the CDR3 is TGTGCCAGTAGTCGCCAGGACAATGAAAAACTGTTTTTT. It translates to CASSRQDNEKLFF.